These 26 T cell receptor beta chains were all obtained from the same sample, sequenced in a study of CD8+CD57+ T cells in acquired aplastic anemia. Patients picked for sequencing had shown CD8+CD57+ cell expansion detected by flow cytometry. Profiling of TCR beta VDJ combinations and CDR3 sequences used genomic DNA as template. TCRdb re-derived calls from the reads in MiXCR, one entry per CDR3 protein. The profile shows 110,000 or so distinct CDR3 sequences, approximately 61% of them singletons. Sequences were obtained from sorted CD4+, CD8+, or CD8+CD57+ T cells (not recorded which) from PBMCs. These receptors originate from a human donor with aplastic anemia.

The chain links TRBV5-1 to TRBJ1-6, with D possibly TRBD1 on 6 matching bases. This CDR3 comprises 13 residues. V shed 0 bases and J shed 10 bases, with 8 bases lying between them. Germline CDR1 and CDR2: SGHRS and YFSETQ. The DNA of the CDR3 is TGCGCCAGCAGCTTGGGGCAGGGGTCACCCCTCCACTTT. Its protein product is CASSLGQGSPLHF.

This clonotype was recorded many times. The chain carries TRBV6-5 and TRBJ2-7; D uncertain. Deletions cut 4 bases from V and 4 bases from J, with 14 bases between. The CDR3 is made up of 14 amino acids. Germline CDR1 is MNHEY and CDR2 is SVGAGI. The CDR3 is CASSSSPDAYEQYF. As DNA, the CDR3 is TGTGCCAGCAGTTCCTCACCCGACGCTTACGAGCAGTACTTC.

The gene calls are TRBV5-8 and TRBJ2-7, with 11 bases that match TRBD1. In germline, CDR1 is SGHTS, CDR2 YDEGEE. The CDR3 sequence is 15 residues long. V shed 4 bases, J shed 9 bases, and the junction held 12 bases outside the gene matches. The CDR3 here is CASSMGTGGGAGQYF. The DNA of the CDR3 is TGTGCCAGCAGCATGGGGACAGGGGGGGGTGCTGGGCAGTACTTC.

V usage is TRBV7-7 and J usage is TRBJ2-7; TRBD2 aligns across 8 bases. The ends lost 5 bases at V and 3 bases at J; junction bases unmatched: 3. Germline-derived CDR1 and CDR2 are SSHAT and FNYEAQ (reference sequence). The CDR3 loop spans 13 amino acids. In nucleotides, the CDR3 is TGTGCCAGCAGCAAGGGGACTAGCTACGAGCAGTACTTC. Translating gives CASSKGTSYEQYF.

This clonotype was observed at least ten times. The rearrangement joins TRBV20-1 to TRBJ2-1; perhaps TRBD2 as D (6 bases). V gave up 0 bases and J gave up 3 bases, with 15 bases separating them. Looked up from germline, CDR1 is DFQATT and CDR2 is SNEGSKA (reference sequence). The CDR3 loop spans 16 amino acids. The CDR3: CSARDPEGPLYNEQFF. The CDR3 nucleotides are TGCAGTGCTAGAGATCCGGAGGGGCCGCTCTACAATGAGCAGTTCTTC.

CDR3 region: CASSQETSGEWVMSGELFF. The CDR3 DNA reads as TGCGCCAGCAGCCAAGAAACTAGCGGGGAATGGGTTATGTCCGGGGAGCTGTTTTTT. The V and J genes are TRBV4-1 and TRBJ2-2, with 10 bases fitting TRBD2. V lost 0 bases, J lost 6 bases, and 13 bases stayed unmatched. Germline values: CDR1 MGHRA, CDR2 YSYEKL. This CDR3 contains 19 residues.

This clonotype was recorded at least ten times. This chain uses TRBV5-6 with TRBJ1-5, with D perhaps matching TRBD1 (6 bases). Trimming took off 5 bases at V and 0 bases at J, with 9 bases between the two ends. The CDR3 covers 14 residues. Germline V gene sequence: CDR1 SGHDT, CDR2 YYEEEE. The CDR3 region is CASRRGNSNQPQHF. CDR3 nucleotides: TGTGCCAGCAGGAGGGGGAATAGCAATCAGCCCCAGCATTTT.

This clonotype was picked up many times. The genes are TRBV20-1 and TRBJ1-5, with D uncertain. This CDR3 comprises 16 residues. The V end lost 2 bases, the J end lost 1 base, and 15 bases lay between the germline ends. Germline CDR1 DFQATT, CDR2 SNEGSKA (reference sequence). For the CDR3, the DNA is TGCAGTGCTAGAAGTGAGGCGGGATGGAGCAATCAGCCCCAGCATTTT. This codes for CSARSEAGWSNQPQHF.

In this sample, this clonotype turned up many times. This chain joins TRBV7-2 and TRBJ2-7, with 9 bases identical to TRBD1. The CDR3 has 15 residues. With V trimmed by 6 bases and J by 5 bases, 11 bases remained unmatched. The V gene's germline CDR1 is SGHTA and CDR2 FQGNSA. The CDR3 sequence: CASSLRLGQGHEQYF. CDR3 DNA: TGTGCCAGCAGTTTAAGGTTGGGACAGGGTCACGAGCAGTACTTC.

This clonotype was observed many times. The chain couples TRBV7-3 to TRBJ2-2; D not resolved. Germline lookup yields CDR1 SGHTA and CDR2 FQGTGA. This CDR3 is 16 amino acids long. The V end lost 6 bases, the J end lost 4 bases, and 18 bases lay between the germline ends. Here the CDR3 reads CASRCHIEVGTGELFF. CDR3 in DNA: TGTGCCAGCAGGTGCCACATAGAGGTAGGCACCGGGGAGCTGTTTTTT. The whole variable domain, remainder taken from reference TRBV7-3 and TRBJ2-2, is GAGVSQTPSNKVTEKGKYVELRCDPISGHTALYWYRQSLGQGPEFLIYFQGTGAADDSGLPNDRFFAVRPEGSVSTLKIQRTERGDSAVYLCASRCHIEVGTGELFFGEGSRLTVL.

This rearrangement joins TRBV5-1 to TRBJ1-2, with D perhaps matching TRBD1 (5 bases). In germline, CDR1 is SGHRS, CDR2 YFSETQ. This CDR3 region has 14 residues. With 1 base removed from V and 3 bases from J, the gap between germline ends came to 10 bases. As DNA, the CDR3 is TGCGCCAGCAGCTTGCGGGGAGGGGACTATGGCTACACCTTC. Its protein is CASSLRGGDYGYTF. The entire variable domain, with the rest obtained from reference TRBV5-1 and TRBJ1-2, is as follows: KAGVTQTPRYLIKTRGQQVTLSCSPISGHRSVSWYQQTPGQGLQFLFEYFSETQRNKGNFPGRFSGRQFSNSRSEMNVSTLELGDSALYLCASSLRGGDYGYTFGSGTRLTVV.

The chain is built from TRBV7-2 and TRBJ2-3; 7 bases fit TRBD1. CDR1 is SGHTA and CDR2 is FQGNSA in the germline V gene. The CDR3 has 14 residues. The trim removed 7 bases at V and 0 bases at J, leaving 4 bases unmatched. This CDR3 is CASKRGQSTDTQYF. In DNA, the CDR3 is TGTGCCAGCAAACGGGGACAGAGCACAGATACGCAGTATTTT.

The CDR3 DNA follows: TGCAGTGCTAGGGGGAACAGGGGGCGAGCAGATACGCAGTATTTT. As protein: CSARGNRGRADTQYF. The V and J genes are TRBV20-1 and TRBJ2-3; TRBD1 aligns across 9 bases. The CDR3 is 15 residues long. Germline CDR1 is DFQATT and CDR2 is SNEGSKA (reference sequence). After removal of 3 bases from V and 4 bases from J, the junction contained 8 bases not matched to a gene.

This clonotype was observed at least ten times. The chain links TRBV7-2 to TRBJ2-5; 9 positions agree with TRBD2. The trim removed 1 base at V and 1 base at J, leaving 4 bases unmatched. Per germline, CDR1 SGHTA and CDR2 FQGNSA. The CDR3 contains 16 residues. CDR3 region: CASSLVPSGVQETQYF. The CDR3 DNA is TGTGCCAGCAGCTTAGTCCCTAGCGGGGTCCAAGAGACCCAGTACTTC.

This clonotype was counted between two and nine times. A clone one base away is much larger, so this may be a read error. The chain has TRBV7-9 and TRBJ2-7; TRBD2 matches 13 bases. There are 15 residues in the CDR3. In germline, CDR1 is SEHNR, CDR2 FQNEAQ (reference sequence). CDR3 sequence: CASSQLAGGPYEQYF. DNA of the CDR3: TGTGCCAGCAGCCAACTAGCGGGGGGGCCCTATGAGCAGTACTTC.

The V gene is TRBV6-5, the J gene TRBJ2-1, with D perhaps TRBD1 (5 bases). CDR1 is MNHEY, CDR2 SVGAGI, per germline. This CDR3 region has 14 residues. Between the trimmed V and J ends, which lost 0 bases and 9 bases, there was a span of 12 bases. CDR3 DNA: TGTGCCAGCAGTTACTCCTCAGGGTCGGGTGAGCAGTTCTTC. This translates into CASSYSSGSGEQFF.

The rearrangement joins TRBV6-1 to TRBJ2-7, with 8 bases fitting TRBD2. Germline values: CDR1 MNHNS, CDR2 SASEGT. The CDR3 is made up of 15 amino acids. V dropped 7 bases and J dropped 0; count of bases not matched to a gene: 8. The DNA of the CDR3 is TGTGCCAGCAATCCCTACGGGGGGGTCTCCTACGAGCAGTACTTC. Amino acid sequence: CASNPYGGVSYEQYF.

This chain connects TRBV15 to TRBJ1-2; D is perhaps TRBD1 (6 bases). Per germline, CDR1 LNHNV and CDR2 YYDKDF (reference sequence). The V end lost 5 bases, the J end lost 6 bases, and 16 bases lay between the germline ends. CDR3 length equals 14 residues. The CDR3 region is CATSEGGRGDGYTF. Here the CDR3 DNA reads TGTGCCACCAGCGAGGGGGGCAGGGGAGATGGCTACACCTTC.

This sequence joins TRBV7-2 and TRBJ2-7, with TRBD1 matching 8 bases. V lost 4 bases to trimming and J lost 2 bases; unmatched junction nucleotides: 7. This CDR3 is built from 15 residues. Germline values: CDR1 SGHTA, CDR2 FQGNSA. The CDR3 DNA sequence: TGTGCCAGCAGCTCCGGACAGGGAAATGCCTACGAGCAGTACTTC. Translation gives CASSSGQGNAYEQYF.

This clonotype was picked up one time. This chain joins TRBV5-8 and TRBJ1-1; D uncertain. Per germline, CDR1 SGHTS and CDR2 YDEGEE. Trimming left V 6 bases short and J 3 bases short, with 9 bases between. CDR3 size: 12 residues. The CDR3 DNA follows: TGTGCCAGCAAACGTGGGGACACTGAAGCTTTCTTT. Protein product: CASKRGDTEAFF.

The gene calls are TRBV20-1 and TRBJ2-7; D might be TRBD1 (6 bases). CDR1 is DFQATT, CDR2 SNEGSKA, per germline (reference sequence). V lost 3 bases, J lost 4 bases, and 10 bases lay in between. There are 12 residues in the CDR3. CDR3 sequence (DNA): TGCAGTGCTAGGACAGGTGCGTACGAGCAGTACTTC. It codes for CSARTGAYEQYF.

The chain couples TRBV2 to TRBJ1-5; D uncertain. CDR1 and CDR2 (germline): SNHLY, FYNNEI. The V gene lost 5 bases and the J gene lost 0 bases, with 11 bases spanning the gap. The CDR3 has 15 amino acids. The CDR3 sequence: CASSLTRNSNQPQHF. CDR3 DNA: TGTGCCAGCAGTCTGACACGCAATAGCAATCAGCCCCAGCATTTT.

This sequence joins TRBV2 and TRBJ2-7; 8 bases line up with TRBD2. The CDR3 extends over 14 amino acids. The junction had 12 bases not matched to a gene; V was cut back by 9 bases and J by 5 bases. Germline-derived CDR1 and CDR2 are SNHLY and FYNNEI. The DNA of the CDR3 is TGTGCCAGTAAACCCGGGACTAGTAGCGACGAGCAGTACTTC. As protein: CASKPGTSSDEQYF.

This chain joins TRBV7-6 and TRBJ2-7; a possible D gene is TRBD1 (6 bases). V lost 5 bases and J 5 bases, leaving 7 bases between the germline ends. The germline V gene encodes CDR1 SGHVS and CDR2 FNYEAQ. There are 11 residues in the CDR3. The CDR3 coding sequence is TGTGCCAGCAGCAACAGGGACGAGCAGTACTTC. Protein product: CASSNRDEQYF.

The sample holds one count of this clonotype. This rearrangement joins TRBV15 to TRBJ2-7; D not certain. CDR1 is LNHNV, CDR2 YYDKDF, per germline (reference sequence). CDR3 size: 16 residues. V lost 5 bases, J lost 0 bases, and 17 bases lay in between. CDR3 nucleotide sequence: TGTGCCACCAGCGGGGTGGTGGGCCGAAGCTCCTACGAGCAGTACTTC. Encoded protein: CATSGVVGRSSYEQYF.

Remarks on this clonotype: A much larger clone differs by one base, so this may be a read error. This chain links TRBV5-6 with TRBJ1-2; perhaps TRBD1 as D (6 bases). Trimming removed 4 bases at V and 0 bases at J, with 16 bases between. In germline, CDR1 is SGHDT, CDR2 YYEEEE. The CDR3 spans 16 residues. The DNA for the CDR3 is TGTGCCAGCAGCATATATACAGGGTGTCCTAACTATGGCTACACCTTC. Residues: CASSIYTGCPNYGYTF.